The 12 T cell receptor beta chains below all came from one sample that was sequenced in a study of control samples from healthy donors and cancer patients. The data were produced by immunoSEQ multiplex PCR, yet TCRdb's version contains in-frame clones alone and is incomplete. This table has 150,000 to 200,000 clones, about 91% appearing once. The sequenced material came from blood. These receptors were obtained from a woman in her twenties or thirties in good health.

The chain joins TRBV18 to TRBJ2-7; D may be TRBD1 (5 bases). The CDR3 is made up of 14 amino acids. Per germline, CDR1 KGHSH and CDR2 LQKENI. Between the trimmed V and J ends, which lost 3 bases and 4 bases, there was a span of 13 bases. The CDR3 here is CASSPQGMAYEQYF. For the CDR3, the DNA is TGTGCCAGCTCACCGCAGGGAATGGCGTACGAGCAGTACTTC.

The V gene is TRBV2, the J gene TRBJ2-2; D is perhaps TRBD1 or TRBD2 (5 bases each). V was pared by 7 bases and J by 6 bases, with 9 bases between. Germline CDR1 is SNHLY and CDR2 is FYNNEI. CDR3 size: 12 residues. The CDR3 coding sequence is TGTGCCAGCAAGGGGAGAGCCGGGGAGCTGTTTTTT. Encoded protein: CASKGRAGELFF.

The chain's CDR3 is CASSQVIGGEQYV. As DNA, the CDR3 is TGCGCCAGCAGCCAAGTGATCGGGGGCGAGCAGTACGTC. The gene calls are TRBV4-1 and TRBJ2-7; maybe TRBD2 (6 bases). Trimming removed 1 base from V and 6 bases from J, with 10 bases in between. CDR1 and CDR2 from the germline V gene are MGHRA and YSYEKL. This CDR3 region has 13 residues.

The chain joins TRBV7-9 to TRBJ1-6; tentative D call: TRBD1 (5 bases). This CDR3 is built from 15 residues. Trimming stripped 1 base from V and 3 bases from J, with 7 bases between. Germline V lookup: CDR1 SEHNR, CDR2 FQNEAQ (reference sequence). In nucleotides, the CDR3 is TGTGCCAGCAGCTTAGGACAGAGCTATAATTCACCCCTCCACTTT. Translation gives CASSLGQSYNSPLHF.

V and J are TRBV5-4 and TRBJ2-7, with 14 bases that match TRBD2. The germline CDR1 and CDR2 sequences are SGHNT and YYREEE (reference sequence). V shed 4 bases and J 1 base; nucleotides not matched to a gene: 10. The length of the CDR3 is 18 residues. DNA of the CDR3: TGTGCCAGCAGCCCCGGGACTAGCGGGAGTGGAGGATCCTACGAGCAGTACTTC. This encodes CASSPGTSGSGGSYEQYF.

The CDR3 is CASSQRDRGVSNYGYTF. Here the CDR3 DNA reads TGTGCCAGTAGTCAAAGGGACAGGGGAGTTTCCAACTATGGCTACACCTTC. The rearrangement joins TRBV19 to TRBJ1-2; 10 positions agree with TRBD1. The CDR3 runs 17 residues. Per germline, CDR1 LNHDA and CDR2 SQIVND (reference sequence). Losses at the gene ends were 5 bases for V and 2 bases for J; bases not matched to a gene: 11.

The V gene is TRBV2, the J gene TRBJ1-4, with no clear D. V lost 6 bases to trimming and J lost 6 bases, with 5 bases between them. In germline, CDR1 is SNHLY, CDR2 FYNNEI. This CDR3 spans 11 amino acids. The CDR3 region is CASRVYEKLFF. CDR3 nucleotide sequence: TGTGCCAGCAGGGTTTATGAAAAACTGTTTTTT.

The chain links TRBV3-1 (or the pseudogene TRBV3-2) to TRBJ2-3, with D maybe TRBD2 (6 bases). This CDR3 has 17 residues. Germline V gene data show CDR1 as LGHDT and CDR2 as YNNKEL (reference sequence). With 1 base removed from V and 2 bases from J, the gap between germline ends came to 16 bases. The CDR3 loop reads CASSQVGGTWDTDTQYF. The DNA for the CDR3 is TGTGCCAGCAGCCAAGTTGGCGGGACTTGGGACACAGATACGCAGTATTTT.

With respect to this clone: The same CDR3 arises from other DNA sequences in this sample as well. This sequence joins TRBV5-1 and TRBJ2-7, with D possibly being TRBD2 (6 bases). Between the trimmed V and J ends, which lost 4 bases and 7 bases, there was a span of 12 bases. Germline assignment: CDR1 SGHRS and CDR2 YFSETQ. The CDR3 runs 12 residues. The chain's CDR3 is CASSLGGREQYF. The CDR3 DNA follows: TGCGCCAGCAGCCTGGGGGGTCGGGAGCAGTACTTC.

The rearrangement uses TRBV18 and TRBJ1-1; unclear D gene. The V gene's germline CDR1 is KGHSH and CDR2 LQKENI. CDR3 length: 14 residues. Trimming took 3 bases from V and 1 from J, leaving 9 bases between them. CDR3 bases: TGTGCCAGCTCACCCCGGCAGTCGAACACTGAAGCTTTCTTT. Its translation is CASSPRQSNTEAFF.

The chain is built from TRBV6-2 or TRBV6-3 and TRBJ2-1; D possibly corresponds to TRBD2 (5 bases). From germline, CDR1 is MNHEY and CDR2 SVGEGT. V dropped 2 bases and J dropped 7 bases, with 12 bases sitting between them. There are 14 residues in the CDR3. The CDR3: CASSYGLAFNEQFF. CDR3 bases: TGTGCCAGCAGTTACGGGCTAGCTTTTAATGAGCAGTTCTTC.

The rearrangement joins TRBV14 to TRBJ2-3; TRBD2 agrees at 8 bases. Germline V lookup: CDR1 SGHDN, CDR2 FVKESK. This CDR3 spans 15 amino acids. The trim removed 4 bases at V and 2 bases at J, leaving 5 bases unmatched. The chain's CDR3 is CASSPGLAPTDTQYF. The CDR3 region has the DNA TGTGCCAGCAGCCCAGGACTAGCCCCCACAGATACGCAGTATTTT.